These 15 T cell receptor beta chains were all obtained from the same sample, sequenced in a study of CD8 T cells in Susac syndrome. After extraction with the RNeasy kit, about 0.5 to 1 ug of the RNA was reverse transcribed using random hexamers. TCRdb fed the immunoSEQ multiplex PCR reads into MiXCR, producing one record per CDR3 protein. The sample consists of 150,000 to 180,000 distinct CDR3 sequences, around 95% of them appearing once. Sequenced: CD4+ T cells from PBMCs. Every receptor here comes from a human donor with Susac syndrome.

The V and J genes are TRBV9 and TRBJ2-7; no definite D call. Trimming removed 0 bases at V and 0 bases at J, with 10 bases between. The CDR3 runs 15 residues. Germline CDR1 SGDLS, CDR2 YYNGEE. The CDR3 DNA follows: TGTGCCAGCAGCGTAGTGTCTAGGGCCTCCTACGAGCAGTACTTC. This gives the protein CASSVVSRASYEQYF.

This clonotype was counted a single time. The rearrangement joins TRBV20-1 to TRBJ2-4; D might be TRBD1 (5 bases). Deletions cut 5 bases from V and 9 bases from J, with 11 bases between. This CDR3 is 11 amino acids long. CDR1 and CDR2 (germline): DFQATT, SNEGSKA (reference sequence). The CDR3 reads CSAARTGIQYF. The CDR3 nucleotides are TGCAGTGCTGCCCGAACAGGCATTCAGTACTTC.

The chain has TRBV29-1 and TRBJ1-1; a weak D match, TRBD1 (6 bases). V was clipped by 7 bases and J by 5 bases, with 17 bases between them. Germline lookup yields CDR1 SQVTM and CDR2 ANQGSEA. This CDR3 is 13 amino acids long. The CDR3 DNA follows: TGCAGCGGCCAACAGGGACCCAAGACTGAAGCTTTCTTT. Residues: CSGQQGPKTEAFF.

The CDR3 protein is CSAGTSVETQYF. CDR3 bases: TGCAGCGCTGGGACTTCCGTGGAGACCCAGTACTTC. V and J are TRBV29-1 and TRBJ2-5; tentative D call: TRBD2 (6 bases). CDR3 length equals 12 residues. Trimming left V 7 bases short and J 5 bases short, with 14 bases between. The germline V gene has CDR1 SQVTM and CDR2 ANQGSEA.

The chain combines TRBV10-3 with TRBJ1-1; D ambiguous. Between the trimmed V and J ends, which lost 4 bases and 2 bases, there was a span of 11 bases. In germline, CDR1 is ENHRY, CDR2 SYGVKD. This CDR3 spans 14 amino acids. CDR3 amino acids: CAISAAGFNTEAFF. Written as DNA, the CDR3 is TGTGCCATCAGTGCTGCAGGTTTCAACACTGAAGCTTTCTTT.

This chain joins TRBV20-1 and TRBJ2-2; no clear D gene. The CDR3 totals 12 residues. The V and J ends lost 1 base and 8 bases respectively, with 8 bases between them. The germline gives CDR1 DFQATT, CDR2 SNEGSKA (reference sequence). CDR3 nucleotides: TGCAGTGCTAGAGGCGATCTGGGGGAGCTGTTTTTT. Its translation is CSARGDLGELFF.

The chain has TRBV20-1 and TRBJ2-2; 9 nucleotides agree with TRBD1. This CDR3 is built from 14 residues. Germline V gene sequence: CDR1 DFQATT, CDR2 SNEGSKA (reference sequence). Trimming cost V 6 bases and J 6 bases; bases outside gene matches: 8. CDR3 nucleotide sequence: TGCAGTGCCCGGGACAGGGAGACTTCCGGGGAGCTGTTTTTT. Translating gives CSARDRETSGELFF.

This chain links TRBV29-1 with TRBJ1-1; D uncertain. CDR1 and CDR2 from the germline V gene are SQVTM and ANQGSEA. Between the trimmed V and J ends, which lost 5 bases and 6 bases, there was a span of 16 bases. The CDR3 consists of 13 residues. CDR3 sequence reads: CSVSGPRAAEAFF. CDR3 nucleotide sequence: TGCAGCGTTTCGGGCCCAAGGGCCGCTGAAGCTTTCTTT.

This clonotype is a singleton in its sample. The chain joins TRBV7-2 to TRBJ2-2; weak D call: TRBD2 (6 bases). The CDR3 is made up of 18 amino acids. V was clipped by 2 bases and J by 3 bases, with 19 bases between them. Germline loops: CDR1 SGHTA, CDR2 FQGNSA. CDR3 DNA: TGTGCCAGCAGCTTACCTAATGCCCGGGGGAGGTACACCGGGGAGCTGTTTTTT. Its translation is CASSLPNARGRYTGELFF.

The chain recombines TRBV5-1 with TRBJ1-2; weak D call: TRBD1 (5 bases). CDR3 size: 15 residues. V lost 0 bases and J lost 6, with 15 bases in between. Germline V gene lookup returns CDR1 SGHRS and CDR2 YFSETQ. The CDR3 region is CASSLVGQGEHGYTF. The DNA for the CDR3 is TGCGCCAGCAGCTTGGTAGGGCAGGGAGAACATGGCTACACCTTC.

The chain joins TRBV20-1 to TRBJ2-1; 13 bases are shared with TRBD2. The CDR3 runs 14 residues. V lost 6 bases and J lost 9; bases outside the gene matches: 8. Germline V lookup: CDR1 DFQATT, CDR2 SNEGSKA (reference sequence). The CDR3 DNA is TGCAGTGCGACACTAGCGGGGGGGCCGGGTGAGCAGTTCTTC. Its translation: CSATLAGGPGEQFF.

The genes are TRBV7-9 and TRBJ2-7, with a possible D match to TRBD1 (7 bases). Trimming took off 8 bases at V and 6 bases at J, with 17 bases between the two ends. CDR3 length equals 13 residues. Germline CDR1 and CDR2: SEHNR and FQNEAQ (reference sequence). CDR3 sequence reads: CASGGGRLVEQYF. The DNA for the CDR3 is TGTGCCAGCGGAGGGGGCCGGTTGGTCGAGCAGTACTTC.

V and J are TRBV29-1 and TRBJ1-3; D is unresolved. The germline V gene encodes CDR1 SQVTM and CDR2 ANQGSEA. The CDR3 is 12 amino acids. Trimming shortened V by 1 base and J by 9 bases, and 10 bases separated the two germline ends. This chain's CDR3 is CSVEGMVGTIYF. Here the CDR3 DNA reads TGCAGCGTTGAAGGAATGGTTGGCACCATATATTTT.

This sequence joins TRBV2 and TRBJ1-6; weak D call: TRBD1 (6 bases). Germline CDR1 is SNHLY and CDR2 is FYNNEI. Trimming stripped 8 bases from V and 2 bases from J, with 13 bases between. This CDR3 has 15 amino acids. The DNA of the CDR3 is TGTGCCAGCCGACTAGGGGGTACCTATAATTCACCCCTCCACTTT. This sequence encodes CASRLGGTYNSPLHF.

This chain joins TRBV7-8 and TRBJ2-5, with 7 nucleotides matching TRBD1. The CDR3 loop spans 14 amino acids. The V gene's germline CDR1 is SGHVS and CDR2 FQNEAQ. J lost 5 bases, V lost 1 base, and 4 bases had no gene match. The DNA of the CDR3 is TGTGCCAGCAGCTTAGGCAGGGGGTCCGAGACCCAGTACTTC. Its protein is CASSLGRGSETQYF.